A selection of T cell receptor beta chains follows, all from one sample in a study of blood T cell repertoires in COVID-19. The repertoire was sequenced with immunoSEQ multiplex PCR; TCRdb's copy has only in-frame clones and lacks some. The data contain about 220,000 clones, around 83% of them singletons. Input material: peripheral blood. These receptors came from a man aged 50 to 59 with active or convalescent COVID-19. The CDR3 runs from the conserved cysteine through the conserved F or W. Fields, in order: clone size, CDR3 length, V gene, D gene, J gene, CDR3 protein, CDR3 DNA. The D gene is left open where the match is weak. A clone size is listed for some rows: how often the clone was seen (once, few, many), or a class if it is expanded.

clone_size: NA
cdr3_length: 16
v_call: TRBV5-5
d_call: NA
j_call: TRBJ1-3
cdr3_aa: CASSLNRQYSGNTIYF
cdr3_nt: TGTGCCAGCAGCTTGAATCGCCAGTACTCTGGAAACACCATATATTTT

clone_size: NA
cdr3_length: 15
v_call: TRBV7-2
d_call: TRBD1
j_call: TRBJ1-6
cdr3_aa: CASSFRDRGSSPLHF
cdr3_nt: TGTGCCAGCAGCTTCCGAGACAGGGGTAGTTCACCCCTCCACTTT

clone_size: NA
cdr3_length: 16
v_call: TRBV5-1
d_call: NA
j_call: TRBJ2-3
cdr3_aa: CASSLARLESTDTQYF
cdr3_nt: TGCGCCAGCAGCTTGGCCAGACTAGAAAGCACAGATACGCAGTATTTT

clone_size: NA
cdr3_length: 17
v_call: TRBV24-1
d_call: NA
j_call: TRBJ2-6
cdr3_aa: CATSDRTPFSGANVLTF
cdr3_nt: TGTGCCACCAGTGATCGGACACCTTTCTCTGGGGCCAACGTCCTGACTTTC

clone_size: NA
cdr3_length: 13
v_call: TRBV11-2
d_call: NA
j_call: TRBJ2-1
cdr3_aa: CASSFSQYNEQFF
cdr3_nt: TGTGCCAGCAGCTTTTCGCAGTACAATGAGCAGTTCTTC

clone_size: NA
cdr3_length: 16
v_call: TRBV5-1
d_call: TRBD1
j_call: TRBJ1-4
cdr3_aa: CASSFGAGGLNEKLFF
cdr3_nt: TGCGCCAGCAGCTTCGGGGCAGGGGGACTTAATGAAAAACTGTTTTTT

clone_size: NA
cdr3_length: 15
v_call: TRBV12-5
d_call: NA
j_call: TRBJ1-2
cdr3_aa: CASGLSNGGAGGYTF
cdr3_nt: TGTGCTAGTGGTTTGTCGAACGGGGGGGCGGGAGGCTACACCTTC

clone_size: NA
cdr3_length: 12
v_call: TRBV28
d_call: NA
j_call: TRBJ2-1
cdr3_aa: CASSLWANEQFF
cdr3_nt: TGTGCCAGCAGTTTATGGGCCAATGAGCAGTTCTTC

clone_size: once
cdr3_length: 16
v_call: TRBV2
d_call: TRBD1
j_call: TRBJ1-2
cdr3_aa: CASSAPQGVQDYGYTF
cdr3_nt: TGTGCCAGCAGTGCACCCCAGGGGGTACAGGACTATGGCTACACCTTC

clone_size: NA
cdr3_length: 17
v_call: TRBV19
d_call: NA
j_call: TRBJ2-1
cdr3_aa: CASSMAAVRVSYNEQFF
cdr3_nt: TGTGCCAGTAGTATGGCGGCTGTCAGAGTCTCCTACAATGAGCAGTTCTTC

clone_size: NA
cdr3_length: 15
v_call: TRBV7-9
d_call: TRBD2
j_call: TRBJ2-3
cdr3_aa: CASSPTSGGTDTQYF
cdr3_nt: TGTGCCAGCAGCCCGACTAGCGGGGGCACAGATACGCAGTATTTT

clone_size: few
cdr3_length: 12
v_call: TRBV7-3
d_call: NA
j_call: TRBJ2-2
cdr3_aa: CASSPNRGELFF
cdr3_nt: TGTGCCAGCAGCCCTAACAGGGGGGAGCTGTTTTTT

clone_size: NA
cdr3_length: 16
v_call: TRBV29-1
d_call: NA
j_call: TRBJ2-7
cdr3_aa: CSVTTISDGLSYEQYF
cdr3_nt: TGCAGCGTGACAACGATTTCAGACGGTCTCTCCTACGAGCAGTACTTC

clone_size: NA
cdr3_length: 15
v_call: TRBV13
d_call: NA
j_call: TRBJ1-1
cdr3_aa: CASSLVLRVNTEAFF
cdr3_nt: TGTGCCAGCAGCTTAGTGCTACGGGTTAACACTGAAGCTTTCTTT

clone_size: NA
cdr3_length: 18
v_call: TRBV4-2
d_call: TRBD2
j_call: TRBJ2-3
cdr3_aa: CASSQVDGGGRSTDTQYF
cdr3_nt: TGTGCCAGCAGCCAAGTAGACGGCGGGGGGAGAAGCACAGATACGCAGTATTTT

clone_size: NA
cdr3_length: 13
v_call: TRBV9
d_call: NA
j_call: TRBJ2-2
cdr3_aa: CASSVAGSGELFF
cdr3_nt: TGTGCCAGCAGCGTAGCAGGGTCAGGGGAGCTGTTTTTT